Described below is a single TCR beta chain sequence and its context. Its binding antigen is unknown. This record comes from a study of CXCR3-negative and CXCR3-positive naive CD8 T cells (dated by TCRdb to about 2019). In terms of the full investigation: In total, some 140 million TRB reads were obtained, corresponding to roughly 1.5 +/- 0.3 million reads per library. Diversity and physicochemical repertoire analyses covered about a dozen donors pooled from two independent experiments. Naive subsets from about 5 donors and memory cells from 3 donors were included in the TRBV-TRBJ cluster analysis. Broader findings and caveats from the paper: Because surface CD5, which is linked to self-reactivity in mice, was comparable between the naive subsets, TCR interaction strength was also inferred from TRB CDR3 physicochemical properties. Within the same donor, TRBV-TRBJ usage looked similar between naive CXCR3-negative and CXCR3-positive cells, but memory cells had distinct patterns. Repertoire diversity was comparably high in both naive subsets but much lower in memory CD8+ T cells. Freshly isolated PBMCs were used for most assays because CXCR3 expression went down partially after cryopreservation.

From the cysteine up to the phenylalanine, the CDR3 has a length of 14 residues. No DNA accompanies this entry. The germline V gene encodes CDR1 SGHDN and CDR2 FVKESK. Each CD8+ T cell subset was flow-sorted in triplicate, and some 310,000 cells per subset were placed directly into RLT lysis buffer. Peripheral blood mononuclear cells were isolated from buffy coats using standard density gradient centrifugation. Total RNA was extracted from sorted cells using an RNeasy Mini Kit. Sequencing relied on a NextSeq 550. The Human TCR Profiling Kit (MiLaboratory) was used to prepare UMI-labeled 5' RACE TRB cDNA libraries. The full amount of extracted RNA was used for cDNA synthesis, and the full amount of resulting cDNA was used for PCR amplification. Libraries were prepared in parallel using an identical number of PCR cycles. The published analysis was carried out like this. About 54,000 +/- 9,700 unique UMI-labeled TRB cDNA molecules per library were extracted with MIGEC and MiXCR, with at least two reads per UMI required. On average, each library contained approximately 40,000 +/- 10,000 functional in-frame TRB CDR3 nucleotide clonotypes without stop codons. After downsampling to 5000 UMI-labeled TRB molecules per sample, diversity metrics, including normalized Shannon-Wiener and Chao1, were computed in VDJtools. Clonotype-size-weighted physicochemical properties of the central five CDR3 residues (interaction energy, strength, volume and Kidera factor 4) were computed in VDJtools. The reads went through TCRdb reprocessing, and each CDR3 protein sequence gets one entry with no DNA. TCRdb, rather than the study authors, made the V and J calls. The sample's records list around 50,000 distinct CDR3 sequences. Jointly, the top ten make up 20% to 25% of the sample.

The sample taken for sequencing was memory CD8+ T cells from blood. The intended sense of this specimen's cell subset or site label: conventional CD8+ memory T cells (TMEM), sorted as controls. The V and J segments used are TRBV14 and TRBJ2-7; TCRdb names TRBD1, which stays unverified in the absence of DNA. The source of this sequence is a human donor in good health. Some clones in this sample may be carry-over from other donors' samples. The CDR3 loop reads CASRPRGPSYEQYF.